The clone carrying this T cell receptor beta chain was found many times. Its specificity is unknown. The CDR3 contains 15 residues. V gave up 2 bases and J gave up 2 bases, with 10 bases separating them. Germline lookup yields CDR1 MNHNS and CDR2 SASEGT. The sample belongs to a study of response to subunit inactivated influenza vaccine. Whole-study results and caveats: The authors proposed limited new T cell recruitment per seasonal influenza vaccination.

Each CDR3 protein gets one entry after TCRdb re-called the RT-PCR reads with MiXCR. The sample includes 590,000 or so distinct CDR3 sequences, around 15% of them seen just once. The chain recombines TRBV6-1 with TRBJ1-5; TRBD1 is a possible D gene (5 bases). The sequencing here drew on PBMCs from blood, taken about 14 days before vaccination. This receptor was taken from a man aged 45-65 years who received an inactivated influenza vaccine. The DNA for the CDR3 is TGTGCCAGCAGTGAACAGGGTGGCGGCAATCAGCCCCAGCATTTT. This sequence encodes CASSEQGGGNQPQHF.